This passage covers 20 T cell receptor beta chains from one sample sequenced in a study of cytomegalovirus exposure and HLA in healthy donors. The PCR contained 60 Vbeta and 13 Jbeta primers. Measured with immunoSEQ multiplex PCR; TCRdb has only the in-frame clones, and not every one. The repertoire holds some 180,000 clones, with approximately 80% as singletons. Sequenced material: PBMCs. Every receptor here comes from a young man in good health and CMV-seronegative.

This clone was detected a few times. The chain couples TRBV9 to TRBJ1-5; 7 nucleotides align to TRBD1. The V and J ends lost 3 bases and 6 bases, in that order; junction bases with no gene match: 6. The V gene's germline CDR1 is SGDLS and CDR2 YYNGEE. The CDR3 has 14 residues. In DNA, the CDR3 is TGTGCCAGCAGCGCGAGCAGGGGGGCTCAGCCCCAGCATTTT. Translation: CASSASRGAQPQHF.

The CDR3 is CASGLVIGDRGNYGYTF. The CDR3 DNA sequence: TGTGCTAGTGGTTTGGTAATCGGGGACAGGGGTAACTATGGCTACACCTTC. This chain links TRBV12-5 with TRBJ1-2, with 10 bases aligning to TRBD1. This CDR3 region has 17 residues. V was clipped by 0 bases and J by 1 base; unmatched bases: 5. CDR1 is LGHNT and CDR2 is FRNRAP in the germline V gene.

The rearrangement links TRBV4-1 to TRBJ1-5, with D possibly TRBD1 on 6 matching bases. V was trimmed by 5 bases and J by 7 bases, leaving 15 bases between them. Germline lookup yields CDR1 MGHRA and CDR2 YSYEKL. The CDR3 contains 14 residues. The CDR3 protein is CASSGSSGVQPQHF. In DNA form, the CDR3 reads TGCGCCAGCAGCGGCTCGTCAGGGGTCCAGCCCCAGCATTTT.

V gene TRBV30 combines with J gene TRBJ1-1, with TRBD1 matching over 12 bases. The V gene's germline CDR1 is GTSNPN and CDR2 SVGIG (reference sequence). This CDR3 is 15 amino acids long. With V trimmed by 5 bases and J by 9 bases, 13 bases remained unmatched. CDR3 sequence (DNA): TGTGCCTGGCAGGAACCCGGGACAGGGGGCTTGAAAGCTTTCTTT. This gives the protein CAWQEPGTGGLKAFF.

V is TRBV6-6 and J is TRBJ2-7; D possibly corresponds to TRBD1 (6 bases). The CDR3 has 15 residues. Trimming stripped 5 bases from V and 6 bases from J, with 20 bases between. The germline gives CDR1 MNHNY, CDR2 SVGAGI (reference sequence). Here the CDR3 DNA reads TGTGCCAGCAGTACCTTGGACAGTCCCCCCGGCGAGCAGTACTTC. This codes for CASSTLDSPPGEQYF.

The V gene is TRBV6-5, the J gene TRBJ1-6, with D possibly being TRBD1 (5 bases). The germline CDR1 and CDR2 sequences are MNHEY and SVGAGI. V was trimmed by 7 bases and J by 9 bases, leaving 16 bases between them. The CDR3 has 14 residues. CDR3 coding DNA: TGTGCCAGCACAACATCCGGGGGGGGTTCACCCCTCCACTTT. It yields the protein CASTTSGGGSPLHF.

This sequence joins TRBV7-9 and TRBJ1-1, with TRBD1 identical over 10 bases. Germline V lookup: CDR1 SEHNR, CDR2 FQNEAQ (reference sequence). With 5 bases clipped from V and 6 bases from J, the junction kept 9 bases outside the gene matches. The CDR3 has 15 residues. DNA for the CDR3: TGTGCCAGCAGCCCCCGGGACAGGGGTAACCCTGAAGCTTTCTTT. Translation gives CASSPRDRGNPEAFF. The full variable domain, rest sourced from reference TRBV7-9 and TRBJ1-1, is DTGVSQNPRHKITKRGQNVTFRCDPISEHNRLYWYRQTLGQGPEFLTYFQNEAQLEKSRLLSDRFSAERPKGSFSTLEIQRTEQGDSAMYLCASSPRDRGNPEAFFGQGTRLTVV.

The chain uses TRBV19 and TRBJ1-6; D perhaps matches TRBD1 (5 bases). The CDR3 loop spans 13 amino acids. From germline, CDR1 is LNHDA and CDR2 SQIVND (reference sequence). Trimming removed 10 bases at V and 6 bases at J, with 13 bases between. The CDR3 nucleotides are TGTGCCACCTCCGGGGGGTTTAATTCACCCCTCCACTTT. The encoded protein is CATSGGFNSPLHF.

The gene calls are TRBV19 and TRBJ2-7, with D perhaps TRBD2 (6 bases). Deletions cut 0 bases from V and 11 bases from J, with 14 bases between. The germline CDR1 and CDR2 sequences are LNHDA and SQIVND (reference sequence). This CDR3 spans 13 amino acids. The CDR3 protein is CASSIDRAGMEYF. CDR3 sequence (DNA): TGTGCCAGTAGTATAGATCGGGCGGGGATGGAGTACTTC. Full variable domain (rest looked up from reference TRBV19 and TRBJ2-7): DGGITQSPKYLFRKEGQNVTLSCEQNLNHDAMYWYRQDPGQGLRLIYYSQIVNDFQKGDIAEGYSVSREKKESFPLTVTSAQKNPTAFYLCASSIDRAGMEYFGPGTRLTVT.

This clone showed up just a few times. The chain joins TRBV7-8 to TRBJ2-7; D is perhaps TRBD1 (6 bases). Germline assignment: CDR1 SGHVS and CDR2 FQNEAQ. V dropped 3 bases and J dropped 0 bases, with 12 bases sitting between them. This CDR3 spans 15 amino acids. The CDR3 bases are TGTGCCAGCAGCTTGCGAGGACAGTCCTCCTACGAGCAGTACTTC. Protein product: CASSLRGQSSYEQYF.

This clone came up a few times. V and J are TRBV4-2 and TRBJ1-2; D call uncertain. The CDR3 consists of 16 residues. CDR1 and CDR2 (germline): LGHNA, YNFKEQ. V was cut by 0 bases and J by 2 bases, with 13 bases left in between. CDR3 coding DNA: TGTGCCAGCAGCCAAGATGAGGTCGGAGCCAACTATGGCTACACCTTC. Its protein is CASSQDEVGANYGYTF.

This clone turned up a few times. The chain couples TRBV5-6 to TRBJ1-1, with D possibly matching TRBD1 (6 bases). The CDR3 length is 14 residues. CDR1 is SGHDT, CDR2 YYEEEE, per germline. The V end lost 4 bases, the J end lost 1 base, and 11 bases lay between the germline ends. As DNA, the CDR3 is TGTGCCAGCAGCCTCGGACAGTGGAACACTGAAGCTTTCTTT. Residues: CASSLGQWNTEAFF.

The chain uses TRBV5-1 and TRBJ1-1; D is unclear. V gave up 4 bases and J gave up 0 bases, with 22 bases separating them. The CDR3 runs to 18 residues. Germline-derived CDR1 and CDR2 are SGHRS and YFSETQ. The CDR3 sequence is CASSPGEALFRVNTEAFF. CDR3 bases: TGCGCCAGCAGCCCCGGGGAGGCCTTATTCCGGGTGAACACTGAAGCTTTCTTT.

The count of this clone is one. The chain has TRBV2 and TRBJ1-6; 8 positions match TRBD1. Germline V gene lookup returns CDR1 SNHLY and CDR2 FYNNEI. Trimming at V came to 8 bases and at J to 0 bases, leaving 3 bases not matched to a gene. The CDR3 has 15 residues. The CDR3 protein is CASGTGSSYNSPLHF. CDR3 nucleotide sequence: TGTGCCAGCGGGACAGGAAGCTCCTATAATTCACCCCTCCACTTT.

The chain recombines TRBV27 with TRBJ1-1; maybe TRBD1 (6 bases). Trimming removed 8 bases from V and 1 base from J, with 17 bases in between. Germline V CDR1 and CDR2: MNHEY, SMNVEV (reference sequence). This CDR3 has 15 residues. The chain's CDR3 is CASSGERGKNTEAFF. CDR3 coding DNA: TGTGCCAGCTCCGGGGAGAGGGGGAAGAACACTGAAGCTTTCTTT.

V gene TRBV6-1 combines with J gene TRBJ1-1; 7 bases are shared with TRBD1. This CDR3 has 14 amino acids. Germline values: CDR1 MNHNS, CDR2 SASEGT. The V and J ends lost 8 bases and 2 bases, in that order; junction bases with no gene match: 8. DNA of the CDR3: TGTGCCAGCCCTAGACAGGGAGGAAACACTGAAGCTTTCTTT. Translated, it gives CASPRQGGNTEAFF.

The rearrangement links TRBV5-4 to TRBJ2-5; 9 bases are a match to TRBD2. J lost 1 base, V lost 0 bases, and 1 base had no gene match. This CDR3 has 15 amino acids. Germline V gene sequence: CDR1 SGHNT, CDR2 YYREEE (reference sequence). The DNA of the CDR3 is TGTGCCAGCAGCTTGGGCGGGAGGGCCCAAGAGACCCAGTACTTC. It codes for CASSLGGRAQETQYF.

This rearrangement joins TRBV5-3 to TRBJ1-1; D is perhaps TRBD1 (6 bases). TRBV5-3 is an ORF, with its function uncertain. CDR3 length: 17 residues. V was pared by 4 bases and J by 0 bases, with 19 bases between. The CDR3 sequence is CARSTYSRWDMNTEAFF. CDR3 sequence (DNA): TGTGCCAGAAGCACATATTCAAGGTGGGACATGAACACTGAAGCTTTCTTT.

The chain joins TRBV28 to TRBJ1-2, with 10 bases fitting TRBD1. Germline lookup yields CDR1 MDHEN and CDR2 SYDVKM. With 5 bases clipped from V and 5 bases from J, the junction kept 5 bases outside the gene matches. CDR3 length equals 14 residues. This CDR3 is CASSPTGGRYGYTF. CDR3 sequence (DNA): TGTGCCAGCAGTCCGACAGGGGGCAGGTATGGCTACACCTTC.

This clone came up a few times. The junction differs from germline at one of its ends, possibly a read error. V is TRBV7-9 and J is TRBJ1-6, with a weak D call TRBD1 (6 bases). In germline, CDR1 is SEHNR, CDR2 FQNEAQ (reference sequence). The CDR3 covers 14 residues. In DNA, the CDR3 is TGTTCCAGCAGCTTGGGGACAAATAATTCACCCCTCCACTTT. Translating it yields CSSSLGTNNSPLHF.